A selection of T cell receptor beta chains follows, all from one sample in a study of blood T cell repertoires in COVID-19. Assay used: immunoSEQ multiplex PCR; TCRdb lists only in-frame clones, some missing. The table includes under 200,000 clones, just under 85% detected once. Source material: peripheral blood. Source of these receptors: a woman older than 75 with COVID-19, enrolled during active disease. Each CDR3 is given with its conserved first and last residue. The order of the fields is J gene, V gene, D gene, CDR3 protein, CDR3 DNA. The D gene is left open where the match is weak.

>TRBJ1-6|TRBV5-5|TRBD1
CASSGTGVSPVGPRNSPLHF
TGTGCCAGCAGCGGGACAGGGGTGTCCCCCGTCGGTCCCAGGAACTCACCCCTCCACTTT
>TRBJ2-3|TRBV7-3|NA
CASSLPAADTQYF
TGTGCCAGCAGCTTACCGGCGGCAGATACGCAGTATTTT
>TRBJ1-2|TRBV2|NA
CASSARQTSNYGYTF
TGTGCCAGCAGTGCCCGACAGACGTCTAACTATGGCTACACCTTC
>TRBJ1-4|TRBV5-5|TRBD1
CASTQWGDSNEKLFF
TGTGCCAGCACACAATGGGGGGACAGCAATGAAAAACTGTTTTTT
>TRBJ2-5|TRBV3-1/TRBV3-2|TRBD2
CASSPGGGLAQETQYF
TGTGCCAGCAGCCCTGGGGGGGGACTAGCGCAAGAGACCCAGTACTTC
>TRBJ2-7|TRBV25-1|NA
CASSKGGLSSYEQYF
TGTGCCAGCAGTAAAGGCGGGCTGAGCTCCTACGAGCAGTACTTC
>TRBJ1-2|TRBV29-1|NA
CSVGGQNYGYTF
TGCAGCGTCGGTGGACAAAACTATGGCTACACCTTC
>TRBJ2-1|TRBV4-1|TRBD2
CASSQLAGNNEQFF
TGCGCCAGCAGCCAACTAGCGGGAAACAATGAGCAGTTCTTC
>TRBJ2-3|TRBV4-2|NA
CASSPGGAGGTDTQYF
TGTGCCAGCAGCCCTGGGGGGGCCGGGGGAACAGATACGCAGTATTTT
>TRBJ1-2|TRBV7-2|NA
CASSPGRDYGYTF
TGTGCCAGCAGCCCAGGGCGAGACTATGGCTACACCTTC
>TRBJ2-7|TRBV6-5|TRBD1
CASTTGTGAYEQYF
TGTGCCAGCACCACCGGGACAGGGGCCTACGAGCAGTACTTC